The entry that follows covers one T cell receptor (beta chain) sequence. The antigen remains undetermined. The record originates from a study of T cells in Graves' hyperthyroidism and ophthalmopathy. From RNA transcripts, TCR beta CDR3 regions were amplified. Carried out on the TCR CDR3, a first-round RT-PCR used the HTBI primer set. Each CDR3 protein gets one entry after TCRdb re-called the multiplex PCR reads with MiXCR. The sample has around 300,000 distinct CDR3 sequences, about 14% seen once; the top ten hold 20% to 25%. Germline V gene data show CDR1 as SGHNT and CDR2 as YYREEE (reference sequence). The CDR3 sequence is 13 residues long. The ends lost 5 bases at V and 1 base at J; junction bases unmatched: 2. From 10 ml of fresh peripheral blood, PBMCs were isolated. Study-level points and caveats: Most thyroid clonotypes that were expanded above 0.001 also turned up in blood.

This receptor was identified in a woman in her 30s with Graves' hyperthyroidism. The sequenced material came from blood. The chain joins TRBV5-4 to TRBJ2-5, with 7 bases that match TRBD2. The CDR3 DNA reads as TGTGCCAGCAGGTGGGAGGGCCAAGAGACCCAGTACTTC. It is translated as CASRWEGQETQYF.